This is a list of T cell receptor beta chains from one sample in a study of regulatory T cells in long-lasting Graves disease. TCRdb processed the multiplex PCR reads anew with MiXCR; each CDR3 protein has one entry. The sample lists hundreds of thousands of distinct CDR3 sequences, 15% to 20% occurring once. This sample was shared with a second study, whose subject was T cells in Graves' hyperthyroidism and ophthalmopathy.

Sequences were derived from peripheral blood mononuclear cells (PBMCs), sampled at new diagnosis, from a patient treated with antithyroid drugs. The receptors originated from a woman aged 35-65 years with Graves disease. Both conserved end residues are part of each CDR3. The D gene is left open where the match is weak. A row's size may be missing; if present it is once, few, many or a size class.

D gene: NA
J gene: TRBJ1-1
V gene: TRBV6-5
clone size: NA
CDR3 DNA: TGTGCCAGCAGTTTCACAGGGACGGGGGACACTGAAGCTTTCTTT
CDR3 protein: CASSFTGTGDTEAFF

D gene: NA
J gene: TRBJ2-1
V gene: TRBV28
clone size: many
CDR3 DNA: TGTGCCAGCACCGCGGGTCGTTCCGAGCAGTTCTTC
CDR3 protein: CASTAGRSEQFF

D gene: TRBD1
J gene: TRBJ1-3
V gene: TRBV7-9
clone size: NA
CDR3 DNA: TGTGCCAGCAGCCCAGACAGGGGAGCTGGAAACACCATATATTTT
CDR3 protein: CASSPDRGAGNTIYF

D gene: NA
J gene: TRBJ1-5
V gene: TRBV9
clone size: NA
CDR3 DNA: TGTGCCAGCAGCGTAGACCAGGGCCATCAGCCCCAGCATTTT
CDR3 protein: CASSVDQGHQPQHF

D gene: TRBD2
J gene: TRBJ2-2
V gene: TRBV3-1
clone size: once
CDR3 DNA: TGTGCCAGCAGAAAGACTAGCGGGGGGCCCGGGGAGCTGTTTTTT
CDR3 protein: CASRKTSGGPGELFF

D gene: NA
J gene: TRBJ1-1
V gene: TRBV6-1
clone size: few
CDR3 DNA: TGTGCCAGCAAGGGGAGGGCGGATAGGACTGAAGCTTTCTTT
CDR3 protein: CASKGRADRTEAFF

D gene: NA
J gene: TRBJ2-3
V gene: TRBV7-9
clone size: few
CDR3 DNA: TGTGCCAGCAGCTTAGGACTAGACCCAGATACGCAGTATTTT
CDR3 protein: CASSLGLDPDTQYF

D gene: NA
J gene: TRBJ2-5
V gene: TRBV6-2/TRBV6-3
clone size: many
CDR3 DNA: TGTGCCAGCAGTAACCAGCGGGCCGTCGGGCGCGAGACCCAGTACTTC
CDR3 protein: CASSNQRAVGRETQYF

D gene: TRBD2
J gene: TRBJ2-1
V gene: TRBV12-3/TRBV12-4
clone size: NA
CDR3 DNA: TGTGCCAGCAGCAGGGCGGGGGGTACTGGCCATGAGCAGTTCTTC
CDR3 protein: CASSRAGGTGHEQFF

D gene: TRBD2
J gene: TRBJ2-7
V gene: TRBV2
clone size: many
CDR3 DNA: TGTGCCAGCAGTGAAGGGGGACTAGCTTCCAGCGAGCAGTACTTC
CDR3 protein: CASSEGGLASSEQYF

D gene: NA
J gene: TRBJ1-1
V gene: TRBV20-1
clone size: many
CDR3 DNA: TGCAGTGCTAGAGATCTCGGGGCAGTGGCAGTGTCTGAAGCTTTCTTT
CDR3 protein: CSARDLGAVAVSEAFF

D gene: TRBD2
J gene: TRBJ2-1
V gene: TRBV12-3/TRBV12-4
clone size: NA
CDR3 DNA: TGTGCCAGCAGTTTTAGCGGGGAGGGAAACAATGAGCAGTTCTTC
CDR3 protein: CASSFSGEGNNEQFF

D gene: TRBD2
J gene: TRBJ2-7
V gene: TRBV7-6
clone size: few
CDR3 DNA: TGTGCCAGCAGCGTTAGCGGGGGGGTCTCCTACGAGCAGTACTTC
CDR3 protein: CASSVSGGVSYEQYF

D gene: TRBD1
J gene: TRBJ1-4
V gene: TRBV19
clone size: NA
CDR3 DNA: TGTGCCAGTAGTATGGGGGACAGGGCTCCAGCTAATGAAAAACTGTTTTTT
CDR3 protein: CASSMGDRAPANEKLFF

D gene: TRBD2
J gene: TRBJ2-1
V gene: TRBV7-8
clone size: many
CDR3 DNA: TGTGCCAGCAGCTTAGAGGCGGGGGCCTACAATGAGCAGTTCTTC
CDR3 protein: CASSLEAGAYNEQFF

D gene: NA
J gene: TRBJ1-2
V gene: TRBV10-3
clone size: NA
CDR3 DNA: TGTGCCATCAACAACGTGGGGTCTAACTATGGCTACACCTTC
CDR3 protein: CAINNVGSNYGYTF

D gene: TRBD1
J gene: TRBJ1-2
V gene: TRBV29-1
clone size: few
CDR3 DNA: TGCAGCGCCGCCCAGGGGGCTAGTGGCTACACCTTC
CDR3 protein: CSAAQGASGYTF

D gene: NA
J gene: TRBJ2-5
V gene: TRBV5-4
clone size: few
CDR3 DNA: TGTGCCAGCAGCTTGGCGGGGGCTAGCGTCGGAGAGACCCAGTACTTC
CDR3 protein: CASSLAGASVGETQYF

D gene: NA
J gene: TRBJ2-3
V gene: TRBV11-3
clone size: few
CDR3 DNA: TGTGCCAGCAGCAAACCCAGAGGAGATACGCAGTATTTT
CDR3 protein: CASSKPRGDTQYF

D gene: NA
J gene: TRBJ2-5
V gene: TRBV12-3/TRBV12-4
clone size: many
CDR3 DNA: TGTGCCAGCAGTTTAAGTCCCCAAGAGACCCAGTACTTC
CDR3 protein: CASSLSPQETQYF

D gene: TRBD2
J gene: TRBJ2-2
V gene: TRBV30
clone size: many
CDR3 DNA: TGTGCCTGGAGTGGGGCTAGCGGCTCGAACACCGGGGAGCTGTTTTTT
CDR3 protein: CAWSGASGSNTGELFF

D gene: TRBD1
J gene: TRBJ1-4
V gene: TRBV20-1
clone size: few
CDR3 DNA: TGCAGTGCTTTGGACAGGACAACTAATGAAAAACTGTTTTTT
CDR3 protein: CSALDRTTNEKLFF

D gene: NA
J gene: TRBJ1-2
V gene: TRBV6-5
clone size: NA
CDR3 DNA: TGTGCCAGCAGTTACCAACCTGGAAACTATGGCTACACCTTC
CDR3 protein: CASSYQPGNYGYTF

D gene: NA
J gene: TRBJ2-2
V gene: TRBV7-9
clone size: many
CDR3 DNA: TGTGCCAGCAGCCTCTCTGGAGGCACCGGGGAGCTGTTTTTT
CDR3 protein: CASSLSGGTGELFF

D gene: NA
J gene: TRBJ1-2
V gene: TRBV20-1
clone size: NA
CDR3 DNA: TGCAGTGCTAGAGATTTAGGGAAGCCACTCCCGGACTATGGCTACACCTTC
CDR3 protein: CSARDLGKPLPDYGYTF

D gene: TRBD2
J gene: TRBJ2-3
V gene: TRBV6-5
clone size: few
CDR3 DNA: TGTGCCAGCAGTTATGTGGCGGGGGGGTCAGATACGCAGTATTTT
CDR3 protein: CASSYVAGGSDTQYF

D gene: TRBD1
J gene: TRBJ1-2
V gene: TRBV28
clone size: many
CDR3 DNA: TGTGCCAGCACCCCTCCCGGGGACAGAATTGCCCCAGCTAACTATGGCTACACCTTC
CDR3 protein: CASTPPGDRIAPANYGYTF

D gene: NA
J gene: TRBJ1-3
V gene: TRBV2
clone size: NA
CDR3 DNA: TGTGCCAGCAGGGGACGGGAAGTCTCTGGAAACACCATATATTTT
CDR3 protein: CASRGREVSGNTIYF

D gene: NA
J gene: TRBJ2-3
V gene: TRBV4-1
clone size: NA
CDR3 DNA: TGCGCCAGCAGCCAAGGATTAGGCAGTGGCCCCACAGATACGCAGTATTTT
CDR3 protein: CASSQGLGSGPTDTQYF

D gene: NA
J gene: TRBJ1-3
V gene: TRBV3-1
clone size: NA
CDR3 DNA: TGTGCCAGCAGCCAAGTTAATGGAAACACCATATATTTT
CDR3 protein: CASSQVNGNTIYF

D gene: TRBD2
J gene: TRBJ2-1
V gene: TRBV20-1
clone size: many
CDR3 DNA: TGCAGTGCTAGACTAGCGGGCAACAATGAGCAGTTCTTC
CDR3 protein: CSARLAGNNEQFF

D gene: TRBD1
J gene: TRBJ2-1
V gene: TRBV12-3/TRBV12-4
clone size: many
CDR3 DNA: TGTGCCAGCAGTTTTTTATTTCTGGGACAGGAAAGGGTCAATGAGCAGTTCTTC
CDR3 protein: CASSFLFLGQERVNEQFF

D gene: NA
J gene: TRBJ2-1
V gene: TRBV27
clone size: NA
CDR3 DNA: TGTGCCAGCAATTTCTCCGGGGAGTTAGTTACAATAGAGCAGTTCTTC
CDR3 protein: CASNFSGELVTIEQFF

D gene: TRBD2
J gene: TRBJ2-2
V gene: TRBV27
clone size: NA
CDR3 DNA: TGTGCCAGCAGTTTAGGGGGGGGGTCCGGGGAGCTGTTTTTT
CDR3 protein: CASSLGGGSGELFF

D gene: NA
J gene: TRBJ1-5
V gene: TRBV4-1
clone size: few
CDR3 DNA: TGCGCCAGCAGCCCTTTAGTGGAACCCCTTGGGCACAATCAGCCCCAGCATTTT
CDR3 protein: CASSPLVEPLGHNQPQHF

D gene: NA
J gene: TRBJ1-2
V gene: TRBV7-8
clone size: NA
CDR3 DNA: TGTGCCAGCAGCGGTAACAGGGCTGGCTACACCTTC
CDR3 protein: CASSGNRAGYTF

D gene: TRBD1
J gene: TRBJ1-2
V gene: TRBV6-1
clone size: NA
CDR3 DNA: TGTGCCAGCAGTGGCCGGGACAGGGGGCGAGCTAACTATGGCTACACCTTC
CDR3 protein: CASSGRDRGRANYGYTF

D gene: NA
J gene: TRBJ2-3
V gene: TRBV15
clone size: many
CDR3 DNA: TGTGCCACCAGCGGGCTAGAGGCCCCACGGGATACGCAGTATTTT
CDR3 protein: CATSGLEAPRDTQYF

D gene: TRBD1
J gene: TRBJ1-4
V gene: TRBV19
clone size: NA
CDR3 DNA: TGTGCCAGTATACCCGGGACAGGGCCGGGTGAAAAACTGTTTTTT
CDR3 protein: CASIPGTGPGEKLFF

D gene: NA
J gene: TRBJ1-3
V gene: TRBV28
clone size: NA
CDR3 DNA: TGTGCCAGCAGTGGCCCCCCCAGGGGAAATGGAAACACCATATATTTT
CDR3 protein: CASSGPPRGNGNTIYF

D gene: NA
J gene: TRBJ2-4
V gene: TRBV7-3
clone size: few
CDR3 DNA: TGTGCCAGCAGCCCCGGGGCGGGTTTAGCCAAAAACATTCAGTACTTC
CDR3 protein: CASSPGAGLAKNIQYF

D gene: NA
J gene: TRBJ2-5
V gene: TRBV11-2
clone size: many
CDR3 DNA: TGTGCCAGCAGCTTAAGCCCAGGGGACCAAGAGACCCAGTACTTC
CDR3 protein: CASSLSPGDQETQYF

D gene: TRBD2
J gene: TRBJ2-5
V gene: TRBV30
clone size: NA
CDR3 DNA: TGTGCCTGGAGTGTAACCGCTAGCGGAGAGACCCAGTACTTC
CDR3 protein: CAWSVTASGETQYF

D gene: NA
J gene: TRBJ2-7
V gene: TRBV20-1
clone size: NA
CDR3 DNA: TGCAGTGCTATTAGAAGGGGCGCGAGGAAATACGAGCAGTACTTC
CDR3 protein: CSAIRRGARKYEQYF

D gene: NA
J gene: TRBJ1-2
V gene: TRBV6-1
clone size: NA
CDR3 DNA: TGTGCCAGCAGATCAGACGGCAGATCCTATGGCTACACCTTC
CDR3 protein: CASRSDGRSYGYTF

D gene: TRBD1
J gene: TRBJ2-1
V gene: TRBV7-8
clone size: many
CDR3 DNA: TGTGCCAGCAGCTTAGGCGGGACAGGGGCAAATGAGCAGTTCTTC
CDR3 protein: CASSLGGTGANEQFF

D gene: NA
J gene: TRBJ2-2
V gene: TRBV6-2/TRBV6-3
clone size: NA
CDR3 DNA: TGTGCCAGCAGTTACTCCCTTACCGGGGAGCTGTTTTTT
CDR3 protein: CASSYSLTGELFF

D gene: NA
J gene: TRBJ2-5
V gene: TRBV9
clone size: NA
CDR3 DNA: TGTGCCACCCCCCGCCGGACCCGAGAGACCCAGTACTTC
CDR3 protein: CATPRRTRETQYF

D gene: TRBD2
J gene: TRBJ2-3
V gene: TRBV29-1
clone size: few
CDR3 DNA: TGCAGCGTCGGGCTACTAGCGGGGGCAGATACGCAGTATTTT
CDR3 protein: CSVGLLAGADTQYF

D gene: NA
J gene: TRBJ2-5
V gene: TRBV27
clone size: NA
CDR3 DNA: TGTGCCAGCAGTTTATCACGAACAGAGACCCAGTACTTC
CDR3 protein: CASSLSRTETQYF

D gene: NA
J gene: TRBJ2-1
V gene: TRBV6-1
clone size: few
CDR3 DNA: TGTGCCAGCAGTGAACTCGGTGTTACTGAGCAGTTCTTC
CDR3 protein: CASSELGVTEQFF

D gene: TRBD1
J gene: TRBJ2-7
V gene: TRBV27
clone size: many
CDR3 DNA: TGTGCCAGCAGGGGACAGGGGTACTACGAGCAGTACTTC
CDR3 protein: CASRGQGYYEQYF

D gene: NA
J gene: TRBJ2-1
V gene: TRBV6-2/TRBV6-3
clone size: many
CDR3 DNA: TGTGCCAGCAACCCACGGACGGAGCGCAATGAGCAGTTCTTC
CDR3 protein: CASNPRTERNEQFF

D gene: NA
J gene: TRBJ2-3
V gene: TRBV5-1
clone size: many
CDR3 DNA: TGCGCCAGCAACTTGGCGGCGGGATGGGGAGATACGCAGTATTTT
CDR3 protein: CASNLAAGWGDTQYF

D gene: NA
J gene: TRBJ2-7
V gene: TRBV7-8
clone size: many
CDR3 DNA: TGTGCCAGCAGCTTAGGAGGGGCAAGCGGATCCTACGAGCAGTACTTC
CDR3 protein: CASSLGGASGSYEQYF

D gene: TRBD1
J gene: TRBJ2-1
V gene: TRBV7-3
clone size: NA
CDR3 DNA: TGTGCCAGCAGCGCCTCGGGACAGGGGTCCTACAATGAGCAGTTCTTC
CDR3 protein: CASSASGQGSYNEQFF

D gene: NA
J gene: TRBJ2-7
V gene: TRBV2
clone size: few
CDR3 DNA: TGTGCCAGCAGCCCCGCAGCGGCACTCTCCTACGAGCAGTACTTC
CDR3 protein: CASSPAAALSYEQYF

D gene: NA
J gene: TRBJ2-3
V gene: TRBV7-9
clone size: many
CDR3 DNA: TGTGCCAGCAGCCAGGATTCGAATACGCAGTATTTT
CDR3 protein: CASSQDSNTQYF

D gene: TRBD2
J gene: TRBJ2-1
V gene: TRBV20-1
clone size: many
CDR3 DNA: TGCAGTGCTAGAGAGGTGCGGGGGAGCAATGAGCAGTTCTTC
CDR3 protein: CSAREVRGSNEQFF